The TCR beta chain described here comes from a study of cytomegalovirus exposure and HLA in healthy donors listed by TCRdb under 2017. About the full investigation: According to an earlier analysis of 587 of the donors, about 170 million T cells yielded 90 million to 130 million unique TCR beta sequences and approximately 300 Gb of sequence data. HLA typing covered class I and class II loci at four-digit resolution. The study aimed to test whether cataloging public T cell receptors could reveal signatures of past pathogen exposure. In a later genetic analysis, genome-wide SNP genotypes for about 55% of the 666 donors were used, and that subset was treated as a discovery cohort. Alongside the repertoire data, information on donor age, sex, ethnicity and CMV serostatus was compiled. Along with the approximately 650-subject first cohort, a separate validation cohort of about 110 different subjects was used. Rather than using new phenotypic data, the later analysis identified candidate immune exposures from TCR beta sequences and from how often those sequences occurred across donors. High-throughput TCR immunosequencing, statistical association of individual TCRs with disease status, and machine learning were combined to predict cytomegalovirus infection status. The number of donors typed differed by locus, with about 629-640 for A, B, C, DRB1 and DQB1, roughly 520 for DQA1, about 610 for DPA1, and about 450 for DPB1. Among about 360 genotyped donors of the cohort, an average of approximately 250,000 unique TCR beta nucleotide sequences were sequenced per donor, about a sixth of them non-productive. The study profiled the T cell repertoires of 500 to 800 subjects by immunosequencing and related them to cytomegalovirus serostatus. The genetic ancestry cluster associated with self-reported Caucasian donors included over 80% of the approximately 410 genotyped donors. To study patterns of TCR occurrence, a later analysis re-analyzed previously published TCR beta repertoires from around 700 donors and added high-resolution HLA genotyping. Because of strong linkage in the cohort, 4 to 6 DR-DQ haplotypes were treated as single units for association and clustering. About 320 gigabases of sequencing data and 78 million or so unique TCR sequences were included in an early release covering 550 to 650 HLA-typed donors. All discovery cohort repertoires had been generated on a single sequencing platform. An earlier analysis of 587 of the donors used high-throughput TCR beta sequencing to judge whether each TCR beta V gene segment behaved as functional or pseudogenic. The research as a whole found: A later genetic analysis associated a missense DCLRE1C variant with V-gene and J-gene trimming of TCR beta chains, and an independent cohort replicated the association. In a later analysis, 16,951 TCR beta sequences were associated with specific HLA alleles at a false discovery rate of 0.05. A further reported finding was that TCR beta sequences accurately predicted the HLA-A and HLA-B alleles for most subjects in the first cohort. The presence/absence analyses assumed that sequencing depth was roughly uniform across donors, and that assumption may not be true. Most TCR sequences were observed very rarely across donors, whereas some public TCRs were present in many individuals. CMV serostatus was the only immune exposure information available for the cohort. According to a later analysis, TCR association rates differed among HLA loci, with DRB1 alleles showing the most associated TCRs and HLA-C alleles showing the fewest. The authors suggested that the approach could potentially be extended to other disease states and immunological phenotypes. An earlier analysis of approximately 600 of the donors showed that most TCR beta V segments appeared in productive rearrangements either about 87% or about 30% of the time, which broadly matched IMGT annotations. The sequencing pipeline was judged likely to have produced a cluster of highly shared sequence variants as a technical artifact. In vitro tests confirmed that a few of the cytomegalovirus-associated TCR beta chains recognize cytomegalovirus antigens. When HLA alleles, especially DR and DQ, strongly co-occurred, attributing TCR associations to individual alleles was difficult. Because HLA typing was unavailable for some donors at each locus, only the typed subset was used in association tests. The cohort was sequenced for TCR beta chains only, and without alpha or paired-chain data the features that could be detected were limited. In both the original and validation cohorts, the classifier was reported to diagnose cytomegalovirus status with high specificity and sensitivity. A later analysis reported that several top co-occurrence clusters appeared linked to parvovirus B19, influenza, CMV and Epstein-Barr virus. Some IMGT-functional V segments, including TRBV6-2 and TRBV6-3, could not be told apart with the 87-base-pair reads, so those segments were excluded. In a later analysis, HLA-associated TCR beta chains showed more clonal expansion and lower generation probabilities than non-associated chains that were equally common. Roughly 17 rarely observed V segments, including chromosome 9 orphons, were excluded from the earlier analysis of a few hundred of the donors because counts were too low. In the study, around 160 TCR beta chains were listed as associated with cytomegalovirus. According to a later analysis, most CMV-associated TCR beta chains appeared to be HLA-restricted, and the HLA associations seemed to be driven largely by CMV exposure. Compared with the 666-donor mean, donors in an Asian-associated ancestry cluster had fewer N-insertions in productive TCRs, according to a later genetic analysis. Correlated functional status among segregating V segments might be attributable to linkage disequilibrium, but an unknown experimental factor could not be ruled out.

Receptor amplification or capture employed the immunoSEQ multiplex PCR assay. For the multiplex PCR, a mixture combining 60 forward primers for TCR Vbeta segments and 13 reverse primers for TCR Jbeta segments was used. The CDR3 region of rearranged TCR beta genes was amplified from genomic DNA with a multiplex PCR assay. The Illumina HiSeq System was used to sequence the amplified TCR beta libraries as 87-base-pair reads. Processing in the source paper ran as follows. A later analysis counted about 82 million unique TCR beta chains across the 666 repertoires, and some 12 million of these chains were shared by at least two donors. To remove PCR and sequencing errors, raw reads were error-corrected and collapsed into unique sequences using a nearest-neighbor algorithm that merged closely related sequences. Alignment of CDR3 sequences to IMGT reference sequences was used to assign V, D and J gene segments. For a sequence to be retained, at least a six-nucleotide match to both a V gene segment and a J gene segment was required. A rearrangement was called productive if the CDR3 had no stop codons and remained in frame with V and J, and every other rearrangement was called non-productive. CDR3 was defined according to IMGT convention as the region running from the second conserved V-encoded cysteine to the conserved J-encoded phenylalanine. The earlier analysis of a few hundred of the donors excluded sequences that lacked an unambiguous match to a single V gene segment. An earlier analysis of several hundred of the donors called V segments functional above 56.7% productive rearrangements and segregating when the between-donor standard deviation exceeded 5%. To diagnose cytomegalovirus status from the catalog of TCR beta chain sequences, a statistical classification framework was built. In a later analysis, TCR nucleotide sequences were compared against IMGT/GENE-DB human TR gene sequences so that V and J genes could be assigned. Using the TCRdist pipeline, a later analysis assigned CDR3 sequences along with most-parsimonious VDJ recombination scenarios. In a later analysis, each TCR beta chain was defined by its CDR3 amino acid sequence together with its V-gene family, and reads without a unique V-gene family were excluded. As a way to deal with suspected cross-contamination and a sequencing artifact, a later analysis dropped 450 to 700 nucleotide sequences that were highly shared and had low generation probability. A later analysis calculated a clonal expansion index for each public chain from normalized within-repertoire ranks of inferred template counts. In a later analysis, generation probabilities were computed with a VDJ recombination model fitted to out-of-frame rearrangements, and the resulting probabilities were checked against IGoR. A later analysis scored TCR-TCR, TCR-HLA and TCR-CMV co-occurrence with hypergeometric tests, applying a repertoire-size bias correction to TCR pairs. A later analysis estimated false discovery rates by permuting HLA or CMV assignments 20 times. In a later analysis, co-occurring TCRs were grouped with DBSCAN, and TCRdist sequence similarity was added when clustering was performed within HLA-allele-positive subsets. Repertoires with fewer than 30,000 or more than 120,000 public chains, plus five repertoires with anomalous nucleotide sharing, were excluded from co-occurrence clustering. TCRdb took this table from immuneACCESS and kept in-frame rearrangements with V and J called. Such tables lack part of the clones; where checked against another copy, unresolved V genes explain under half of the gap, and the rest is unexplained. The DNA gave D and trimming, while V, J and clone size come from that table. The table kept for this sample lists approximately 52,000 clones. The leading ten clones occupy about 9.2% of the sample.

The cohort was made up of 500 to 850 healthy bone marrow donors. All cohort members were sampled while nominally healthy, although unrecorded immune exposures were likely present. The donor was CMV seropositive and belonged to the group of around 300 seropositive cohort members. A peripheral blood sample was provided by each donor, and peripheral blood mononuclear cells were used for TCR beta sequencing. Genomic DNA was extracted from the blood cell samples with the Qiagen DNeasy Blood Extraction Kit. V lost 3 bases and J lost 1 base; the stretch between them is 8 bases long. CDR1 and CDR2, looked up from the germline V gene, are SGHTA and FQGNSA. Spanning cysteine to phenylalanine, the CDR3 consists of 14 amino acids. The kept DNA is CDR3 alone, 42 bases in frame from the first base. As for this clone: Its recognized antigen is unknown.

This clonotype was obtained from a man between 50 and 59 years old in good health and CMV-seropositive. The rearranged chain carries TRBV7-2 and TRBJ2-3, with no D gene named confidently. The specimen sequenced was PBMCs. DNA sequence: TGTGCCAGCAGCTTTGAGGTGCGCACAGATACGCAGTATTTT. Its protein reads: CASSFEVRTDTQYF.